This T cell receptor (beta chain) is from a study of cytomegalovirus exposure and HLA in healthy donors. V lost 7 bases to trimming and J lost 1 base; unmatched junction nucleotides: 3. Germline values: CDR1 MGHDK, CDR2 SYGVNS. This CDR3 has 15 amino acids. The table lists this clone with a few counts. What it binds is unknown. The PCR ran on 60 Vbeta and 13 Jbeta primers. Only in-frame clones appear in the TCRdb table, and some are missing; sequencing was by immunoSEQ multiplex PCR. Here the sample spans around 150,000 clones, about 79% being singletons. Whereas donors were nominally healthy upon sampling, unrecorded immune exposures were probable. Findings and limits, study-wide: Per a later analysis, HLA-associated TCR beta chains showed more clonal expansion than other, equally common TCR beta chains. It was reportedly the case that the classifier diagnosed cytomegalovirus status with high specificity and sensitivity.

The sequence was collected from a woman in her 30s in good health and CMV-seronegative. The chain recombines TRBV25-1 with TRBJ2-5; 13 bases match TRBD2. The material sequenced was PBMCs. Here the CDR3 DNA reads TGTGCCAGCAACGGACTAGCGGGGGTCCAAGAGACCCAGTACTTC. It specifies CASNGLAGVQETQYF.